This section outlines one TCR beta chain sequence together with its context. Its antigen is as yet unknown. These data originate in a study of cytomegalovirus exposure and HLA in healthy donors. Study conclusions and caveats: The classifier, whose performance was assessed in both the original and validation cohorts, reportedly diagnosed cytomegalovirus status with high specificity and sensitivity. Listed as cytomegalovirus-associated were over 150 TCR beta chains. The CMV antigen specificity of a few CMV-associated chains was confirmed through in vitro analysis.

Between the trimmed V and J ends, which lost 2 bases and 4 bases, there was a span of 8 bases. The germline V gene encodes CDR1 SGHTA and CDR2 FQGTGA. CDR3 length equals 13 residues. TCRdb's table, derived via immunoSEQ multiplex PCR, lists solely in-frame clones and lacks some. The repertoire holds 200,000 to 300,000 clones, approximately 83% seen once, with roughly 1.2% in the top ten. The rearrangement joins TRBV7-3 to TRBJ1-1; no firm D call. The sequence derives from a woman aged 25-40 years in good health and CMV-seropositive. The sequencing sample was made of PBMCs. CDR3 sequence: CASSLRPSTEAFF. DNA for the CDR3: TGTGCCAGCAGCTTACGTCCGTCCACTGAAGCTTTCTTT.